These 7 T cell receptor beta chains share one sample of origin, sequenced in a study of blood T cell repertoires in COVID-19 (dated by TCRdb to about 2020). Receptor amplification or capture employed the immunoSEQ multiplex PCR assay. What TCRdb holds here is the immuneACCESS table cut down to in-frame rearrangements. Part of the clones is not present; checked against another copy, under half of the missing clones reflect an unresolved V gene, and the others are unexplained. Across this sample there are approximately 80,000 clones, with roughly 88% seen only once. About 1% of the sample is in the top ten clones. Sequenced material: peripheral blood. Every receptor here comes from a woman aged 50 to 60 in a cohort sampled during active COVID-19.

The CDR3 DNA is TGTGCCAGCAGCTCACCCCGGTCCAGGATTGACAATGAGCAGTTCTTC. Protein: CASSSPRSRIDNEQFF. The chain combines TRBV11-2 with TRBJ2-1; D is unclear. CDR1 and CDR2 (germline): SGHAT, FQNNGV. V was clipped by 4 bases and J by 5 bases, with 18 bases between them. The CDR3 totals 16 residues.

V and J are TRBV7-8 and TRBJ1-5; 9 nucleotides match TRBD1. This CDR3 spans 16 amino acids. Trimming removed 1 base from V and 5 bases from J; junction bases left unmatched: 6. Germline V lookup: CDR1 SGHVS, CDR2 FQNEAQ. This CDR3 reads CASSLGGQGLDQPQHF. CDR3 sequence (DNA): TGTGCCAGCAGCTTAGGGGGACAGGGTTTGGATCAGCCCCAGCATTTT.

The genes are TRBV19 and TRBJ2-1; TRBD2 matches at 7 bases. CDR3 length equals 13 residues. Germline V lookup: CDR1 LNHDA, CDR2 SQIVND (reference sequence). V lost 3 bases to trimming and J lost 7 bases; unmatched junction nucleotides: 3. The CDR3 bases are TGTGCCAGTAGTATGGGGACTAAGAATGAGCAGTTCTTC. Protein sequence: CASSMGTKNEQFF.

CDR3 protein: CASYNRVRNEQYF. CDR3 nucleotide sequence: TGTGCCAGCTACAACAGGGTCCGCAACGAGCAGTACTTC. V and J are TRBV28 and TRBJ2-7; D perhaps matches TRBD1 (6 bases). The germline V gene encodes CDR1 MDHEN and CDR2 SYDVKM. The CDR3 runs to 13 residues. The V end was cut by 8 bases, the J end by 5 bases, with 16 bases between.

This chain connects TRBV11-3 to TRBJ2-7; 7 bases agree with TRBD1. V was pared by 5 bases and J by 3 bases, with 10 bases of the junction left unmatched. The CDR3 sequence is 15 residues long. Germline lookup yields CDR1 SGHNT and CDR2 YENEEA. CDR3 DNA: TGTGCCAGCAGCCCATCCCTGACAGGGTTCTACGAGCAGTACTTC. It is translated as CASSPSLTGFYEQYF.

The chain is built from TRBV28 and TRBJ1-3; 7 bases are shared with TRBD1. Losses at the gene ends were 7 bases for V and 8 bases for J; bases not matched to a gene: 2. The CDR3 covers 11 residues. Germline CDR1 MDHEN, CDR2 SYDVKM. CDR3: CASTQGDTIYF. CDR3 DNA: TGTGCCAGCACCCAGGGGGACACCATATATTTT.

The chain links TRBV29-1 to TRBJ2-5, with D perhaps matching TRBD2 (6 bases). The V and J ends lost 0 bases and 0 bases respectively, with 11 bases between them. The CDR3 consists of 15 residues. CDR1 is SQVTM, CDR2 ANQGSEA, per germline. The CDR3 region has the DNA TGCAGCGTTGAAGATAGCGGAGGGTACCAAGAGACCCAGTACTTC. This gives the protein CSVEDSGGYQETQYF. The full variable domain, in which reference TRBV29-1 and TRBJ2-5 provide the parts outside the CDR3, is SAVISQKPSRDICQRGTSLTIQCQVDSQVTMMFWYRQQPGQSLTLIATANQGSEATYESGFVIDKFPISRPNLTFSTLTVSNMSPEDSSIYLCSVEDSGGYQETQYFGPGTRLLVL.